A selection of T cell receptor beta chains follows, all from one sample in a study of blood T cell repertoires in COVID-19. The repertoire was sequenced with immunoSEQ multiplex PCR; TCRdb's copy has only in-frame clones and lacks some. Here the sample spans about 150,000 clones, 87% being singletons. Sequencing input: peripheral blood. Receptors were obtained from a man aged 45-65 years with active COVID-19. Both conserved end residues are part of each CDR3. D genes are given only for firm matches. A row's size may be missing; if present it is once, few, many or a size class.

clone_size j_call d_call v_call cdr3_nt cdr3_aa
few TRBJ2-2 - TRBV3-1/TRBV3-2 TGTGCCAGCACCCTGGGCCCGAACACCGGGGAGCTGTTTTTT CASTLGPNTGELFF
- TRBJ1-2 TRBD1 TRBV6-5 TGTGCCAGCAGTCCACAGGGGCCCGGCTACACCTTC CASSPQGPGYTF
- TRBJ2-2 - TRBV7-2 TGTGCCAGCAGCTTAGGGAGTATCGGGGAGCTGTTTTTT CASSLGSIGELFF
- TRBJ2-1 TRBD1 TRBV4-3 TGCGCCAGCAGCCAGGGTGACAGGGCTGGCAATGAGCAGTTCTTC CASSQGDRAGNEQFF
- TRBJ1-6 - TRBV6-5 TGTGCCAGCCGGGGGGGGGATAATTCACCCCTCCACTTT CASRGGDNSPLHF
- TRBJ2-3 TRBD2 TRBV2 TGTGCCAGCAGTTCGGGACTAGCGGAAAATACGCAGTATTTT CASSSGLAENTQYF
- TRBJ1-2 TRBD1 TRBV6-5 TGTGCCAGCAGTTCCTGGACAGGGTCGAATGGCTACACCTTC CASSSWTGSNGYTF
- TRBJ2-7 - TRBV12-3/TRBV12-4 TGTGCCAGCAGTTCCTTCTACGAGCAGTACTTC CASSSFYEQYF
- TRBJ2-7 - TRBV9 TGTGCCAGCAGCGCCGGGGCGGGGAAGTACGAGCAGTACTTC CASSAGAGKYEQYF
- TRBJ2-1 - TRBV4-3 TGCGCCAGCAGCCAAGTCGGCAATGAGCAGTTCTTC CASSQVGNEQFF
- TRBJ2-5 TRBD1 TRBV6-6 TGTGCCAGCAGGAACACCGGGACAGGGAATCAGGAGACCCAGTACTTC CASRNTGTGNQETQYF
- TRBJ2-7 TRBD1 TRBV7-3 TGTGCCAGCAGCCTGAGACAGGGTCAAGCCTACGAGCAGTACTTC CASSLRQGQAYEQYF
- TRBJ2-3 - TRBV7-3 TGTGCCAGCAGCCCGGGACTGAGCACAGATACGCAGTATTTT CASSPGLSTDTQYF
- TRBJ1-1 - TRBV7-2 TGTGCCAGCAGCTTAGATAGCCTAGGGAGTTTGAGGACTGAAGCTTTCTTT CASSLDSLGSLRTEAFF
- TRBJ2-6 - TRBV19 TGTGCCAGTAGTATAGTCACTCCTCGCTCTGGGGCCAACGTCCTGACTTTC CASSIVTPRSGANVLTF
few TRBJ2-7 - TRBV27 TGTGCCAGCAGTTCTCGCTCCTACGAGCAGTACTTC CASSSRSYEQYF
- TRBJ1-3 - TRBV15 TGTGCCACCAGCGGCGGGCAGGCCTTCTCTGGAAACACCATATATTTT CATSGGQAFSGNTIYF
- TRBJ2-1 - TRBV5-8 TGTGCCAGCAGCTGGGACACAACATACAATGAGCAGTTCTTC CASSWDTTYNEQFF
- TRBJ2-5 TRBD1 TRBV7-9 TGTGCCAGCAGCTCAGACGGACAGGGCCGATTAGAGACCCAGTACTTC CASSSDGQGRLETQYF
- TRBJ2-3 TRBD2 TRBV4-1 TGCGCCAGCAGCCTGCCCGGGGGAGCGGGGAAGGCAGATACGCAGTATTTT CASSLPGGAGKADTQYF
once TRBJ2-6 TRBD1 TRBV5-1 TGCGCCAGCAGCGCGACCGGGACAGGGATAGCCAACGTCCTGACTTTC CASSATGTGIANVLTF
- TRBJ2-5 TRBD1 TRBV6-2/TRBV6-3 TGTGCCAGCAGTCAGTGGACAGGGTTCAAGGCAGCCGAAGAGACCCAGTACTTC CASSQWTGFKAAEETQYF
- TRBJ2-7 TRBD1 TRBV2 TGTGCCAGCAGTGAGAGGACAGGGGGCTCCTACGAGCAGTACTTC CASSERTGGSYEQYF
- TRBJ2-2 - TRBV7-9 TGTGCCAGCAGCTTACAACAGGCTACCGGGGAGCTGTTTTTT CASSLQQATGELFF
- TRBJ2-2 - TRBV14 TGTGCCAGCAGCCAAGAAAAGTGGCAGGGAAGTACCGGGGAGCTGTTTTTT CASSQEKWQGSTGELFF
- TRBJ2-7 - TRBV5-6 TGTGCCAGCAGCTCCCACAGGGTTAGGCAGTACTTC CASSSHRVRQYF
- TRBJ1-1 - TRBV7-2 TGTGCCAGCAGCTTAAACCAGGGGCGCCTTAACACTGAAGCTTTCTTT CASSLNQGRLNTEAFF
- TRBJ2-1 TRBD2 TRBV4-3 TGCGCCAGCAGCCAAGCCGGAGGGGGTAGCGGGGGGTTGAATGAGCAGTTCTTC CASSQAGGGSGGLNEQFF
- TRBJ2-1 TRBD2 TRBV6-5 TGTGCCAGCAAACCTCAGATAGCGGGGGGAGATGAGCAGTTCTTC CASKPQIAGGDEQFF
- TRBJ1-1 - TRBV7-2 TGTGCCAGCAGCCCGAGCATGAACACTGAAGCTTTCTTT CASSPSMNTEAFF
- TRBJ1-1 - TRBV11-2 TGTGCCAGCAGCGTCGTCCCCTCGGGAGCTTTCTTT CASSVVPSGAFF
- TRBJ1-2 - TRBV5-1 TGCGCCAGCAGCTTAGACAACAACTATGGCTACACCTTC CASSLDNNYGYTF
- TRBJ2-7 - TRBV5-6 TGTGCCAGCAGCTCCCCCACAAGATCCTACGAGCAGTACTTC CASSSPTRSYEQYF
once TRBJ2-3 - TRBV5-1 TGCGCCAGCAGCCTATTAAGGGGCGATACGCAGTATTTT CASSLLRGDTQYF
- TRBJ1-1 - TRBV2 TGTGCCAGCAGTGAAGCTCAGGTAAGGCCTGAAGCTTTCTTT CASSEAQVRPEAFF
few TRBJ1-2 TRBD1 TRBV3-1/TRBV3-2 TGTGCCAGCAGCCAGAAGACAGGGGGCGGCTACACCTTC CASSQKTGGGYTF
- TRBJ2-7 - TRBV27 TGTGCCAGCAGTCCACTGTTGGCGGAACTAACCTACGAGCAGTACTTC CASSPLLAELTYEQYF
- TRBJ2-6 - TRBV7-9 TGTGCCAGCAGCTTAGGGGGGCCAACCTCTGGGGCCAACGTCCTGACTTTC CASSLGGPTSGANVLTF